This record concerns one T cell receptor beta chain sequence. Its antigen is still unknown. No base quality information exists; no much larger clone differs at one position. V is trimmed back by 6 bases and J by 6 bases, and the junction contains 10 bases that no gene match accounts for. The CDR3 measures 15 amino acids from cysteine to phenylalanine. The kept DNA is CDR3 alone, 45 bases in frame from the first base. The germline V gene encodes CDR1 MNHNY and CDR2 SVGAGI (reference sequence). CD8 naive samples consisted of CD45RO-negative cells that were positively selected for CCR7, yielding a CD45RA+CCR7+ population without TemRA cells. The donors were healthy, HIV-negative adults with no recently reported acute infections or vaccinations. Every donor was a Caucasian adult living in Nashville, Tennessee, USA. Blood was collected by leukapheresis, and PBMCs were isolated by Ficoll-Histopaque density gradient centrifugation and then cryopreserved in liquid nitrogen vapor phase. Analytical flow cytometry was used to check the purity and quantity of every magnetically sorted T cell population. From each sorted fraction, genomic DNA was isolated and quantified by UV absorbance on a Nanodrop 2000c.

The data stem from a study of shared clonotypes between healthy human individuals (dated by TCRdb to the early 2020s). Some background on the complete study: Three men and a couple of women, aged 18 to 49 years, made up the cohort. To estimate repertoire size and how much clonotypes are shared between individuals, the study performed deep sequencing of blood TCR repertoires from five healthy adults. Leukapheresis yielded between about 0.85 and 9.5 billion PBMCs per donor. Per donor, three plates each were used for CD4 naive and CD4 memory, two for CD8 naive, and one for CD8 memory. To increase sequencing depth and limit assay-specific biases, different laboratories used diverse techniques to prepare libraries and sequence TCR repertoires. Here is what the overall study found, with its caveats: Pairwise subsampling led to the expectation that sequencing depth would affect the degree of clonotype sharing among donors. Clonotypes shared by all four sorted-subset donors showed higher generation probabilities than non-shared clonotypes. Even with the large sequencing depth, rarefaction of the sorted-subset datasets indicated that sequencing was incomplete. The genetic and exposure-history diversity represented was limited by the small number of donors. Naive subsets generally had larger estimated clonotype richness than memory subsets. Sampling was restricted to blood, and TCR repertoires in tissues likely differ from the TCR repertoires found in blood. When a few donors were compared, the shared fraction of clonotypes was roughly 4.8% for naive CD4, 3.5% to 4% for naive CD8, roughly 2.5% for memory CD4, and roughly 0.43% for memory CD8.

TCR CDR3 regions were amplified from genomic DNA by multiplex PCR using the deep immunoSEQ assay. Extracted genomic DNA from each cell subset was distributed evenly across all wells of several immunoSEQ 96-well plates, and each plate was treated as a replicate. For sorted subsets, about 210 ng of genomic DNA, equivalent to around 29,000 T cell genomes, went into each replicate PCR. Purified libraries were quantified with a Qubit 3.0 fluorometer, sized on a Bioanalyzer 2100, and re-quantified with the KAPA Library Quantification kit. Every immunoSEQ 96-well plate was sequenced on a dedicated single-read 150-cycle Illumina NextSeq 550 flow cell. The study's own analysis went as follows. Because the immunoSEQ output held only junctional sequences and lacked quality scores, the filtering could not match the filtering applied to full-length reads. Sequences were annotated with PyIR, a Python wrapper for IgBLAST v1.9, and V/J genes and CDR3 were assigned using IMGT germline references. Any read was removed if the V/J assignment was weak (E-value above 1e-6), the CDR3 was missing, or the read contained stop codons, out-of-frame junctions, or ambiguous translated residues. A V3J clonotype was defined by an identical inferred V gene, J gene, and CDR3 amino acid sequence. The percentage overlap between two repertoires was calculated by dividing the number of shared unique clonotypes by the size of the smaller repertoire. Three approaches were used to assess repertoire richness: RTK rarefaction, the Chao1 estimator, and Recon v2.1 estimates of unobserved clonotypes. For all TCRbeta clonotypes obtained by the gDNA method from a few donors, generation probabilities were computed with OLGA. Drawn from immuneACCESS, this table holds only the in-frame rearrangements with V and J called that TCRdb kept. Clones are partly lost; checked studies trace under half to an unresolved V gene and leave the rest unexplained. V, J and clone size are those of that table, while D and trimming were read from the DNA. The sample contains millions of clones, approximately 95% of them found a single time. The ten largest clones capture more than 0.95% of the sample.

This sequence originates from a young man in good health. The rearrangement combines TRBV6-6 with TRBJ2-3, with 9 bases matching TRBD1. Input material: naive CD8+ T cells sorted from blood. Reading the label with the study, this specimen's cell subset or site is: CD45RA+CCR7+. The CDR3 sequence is CASRGPGQGGDTQYF. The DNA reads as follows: TGTGCCAGCAGAGGGCCGGGACAGGGCGGGGATACGCAGTATTTT.